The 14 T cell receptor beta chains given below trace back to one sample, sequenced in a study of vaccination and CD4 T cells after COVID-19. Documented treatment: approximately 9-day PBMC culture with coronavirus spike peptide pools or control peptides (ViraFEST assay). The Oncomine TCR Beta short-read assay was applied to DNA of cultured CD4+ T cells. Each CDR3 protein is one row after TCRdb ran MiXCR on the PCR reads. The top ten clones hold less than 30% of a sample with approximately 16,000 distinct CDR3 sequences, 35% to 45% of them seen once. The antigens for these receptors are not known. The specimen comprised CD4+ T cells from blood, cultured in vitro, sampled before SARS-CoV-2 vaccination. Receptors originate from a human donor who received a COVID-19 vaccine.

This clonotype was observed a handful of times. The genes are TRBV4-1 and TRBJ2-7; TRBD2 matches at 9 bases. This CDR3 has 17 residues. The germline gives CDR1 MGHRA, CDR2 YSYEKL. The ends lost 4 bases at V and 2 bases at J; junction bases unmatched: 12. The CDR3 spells CASSPSLIAGDPYEQYF. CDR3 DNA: TGCGCCAGCAGCCCAAGCCTAATAGCGGGGGACCCCTACGAGCAGTACTTC.

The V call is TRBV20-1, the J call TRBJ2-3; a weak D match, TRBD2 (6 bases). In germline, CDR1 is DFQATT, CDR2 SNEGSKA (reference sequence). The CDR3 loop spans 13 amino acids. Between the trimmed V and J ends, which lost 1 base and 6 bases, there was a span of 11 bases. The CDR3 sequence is CSARGGVRDTQYF. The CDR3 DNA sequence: TGCAGTGCTAGAGGCGGGGTTAGGGATACGCAGTATTTT.

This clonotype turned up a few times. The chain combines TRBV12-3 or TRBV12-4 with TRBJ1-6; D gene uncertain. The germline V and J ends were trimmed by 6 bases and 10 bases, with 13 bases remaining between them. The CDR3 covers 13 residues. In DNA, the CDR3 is TGTGCCAGCAGCAACCCCCCAGGATCACCCCTCCACTTT. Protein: CASSNPPGSPLHF.

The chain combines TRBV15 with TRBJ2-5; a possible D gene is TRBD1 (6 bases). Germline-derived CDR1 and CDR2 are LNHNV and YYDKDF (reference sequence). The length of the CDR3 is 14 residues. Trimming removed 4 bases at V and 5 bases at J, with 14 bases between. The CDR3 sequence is CATSISGDGETQYF. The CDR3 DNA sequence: TGTGCCACCAGCATCTCAGGGGACGGGGAGACCCAGTACTTC.

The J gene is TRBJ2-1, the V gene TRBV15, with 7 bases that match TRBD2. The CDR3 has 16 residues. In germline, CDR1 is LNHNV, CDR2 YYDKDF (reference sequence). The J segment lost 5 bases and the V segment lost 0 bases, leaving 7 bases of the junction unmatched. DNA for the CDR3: TGTGCCACCAGCAGAGATACTTTGCGGGGGAACAATGAGCAGTTCTTC. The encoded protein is CATSRDTLRGNNEQFF.

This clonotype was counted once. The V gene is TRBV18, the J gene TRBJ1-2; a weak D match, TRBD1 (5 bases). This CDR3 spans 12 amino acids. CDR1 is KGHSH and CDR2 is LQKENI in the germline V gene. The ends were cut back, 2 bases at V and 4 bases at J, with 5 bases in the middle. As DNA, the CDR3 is TGTGCCAGCTCACCAGGGGGCTATGGCTACACCTTC. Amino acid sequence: CASSPGGYGYTF.

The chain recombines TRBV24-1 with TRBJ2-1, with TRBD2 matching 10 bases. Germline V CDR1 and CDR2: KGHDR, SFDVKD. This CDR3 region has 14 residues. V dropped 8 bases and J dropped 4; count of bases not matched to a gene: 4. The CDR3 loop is CATTTSGVYNEQFF. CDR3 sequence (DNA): TGTGCCACCACAACTAGCGGGGTATACAATGAGCAGTTCTTC.

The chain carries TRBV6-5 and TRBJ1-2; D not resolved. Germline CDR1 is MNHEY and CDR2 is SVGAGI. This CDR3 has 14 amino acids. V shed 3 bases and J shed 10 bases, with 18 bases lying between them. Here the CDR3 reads CASSYSGGRTVYTF. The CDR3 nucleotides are TGTGCCAGCAGTTATTCGGGCGGACGGACCGTCTACACCTTC.

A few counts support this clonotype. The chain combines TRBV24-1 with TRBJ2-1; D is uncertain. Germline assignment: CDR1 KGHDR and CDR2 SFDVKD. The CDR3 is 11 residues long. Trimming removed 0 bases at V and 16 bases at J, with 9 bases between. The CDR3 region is CATSDLGPFFF. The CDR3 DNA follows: TGTGCCACCAGTGATTTGGGACCCTTCTTCTTC.

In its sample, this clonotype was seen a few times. The chain's CDR3 is CASSGTGPYGYTF. Written as DNA, the CDR3 is TGTGCCAGCAGCGGGACAGGGCCATATGGCTACACCTTC. The chain employs TRBV5-6 and TRBJ1-2, with 9 bases lining up with TRBD1. Trimming at V came to 4 bases and at J to 5 bases, leaving 3 bases not matched to a gene. This CDR3 region has 13 residues. Germline assignment: CDR1 SGHDT and CDR2 YYEEEE.

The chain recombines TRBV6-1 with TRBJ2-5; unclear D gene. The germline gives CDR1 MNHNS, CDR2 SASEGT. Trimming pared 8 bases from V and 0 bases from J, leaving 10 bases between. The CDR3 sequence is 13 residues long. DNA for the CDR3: TGTGCCAGCTCCTCCTCGTACCAAGAGACCCAGTACTTC. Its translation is CASSSSYQETQYF.

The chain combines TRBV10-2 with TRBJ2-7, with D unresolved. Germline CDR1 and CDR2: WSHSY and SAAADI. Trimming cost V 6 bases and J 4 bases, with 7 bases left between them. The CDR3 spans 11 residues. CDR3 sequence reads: CASRSGYEQYF. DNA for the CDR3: TGCGCCAGCAGGTCAGGATACGAGCAGTACTTC.

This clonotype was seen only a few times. The CDR3 loop reads CAWSVPQFSGANVLTF. The CDR3 nucleotides read TGTGCCTGGAGTGTACCTCAGTTCTCTGGGGCCAACGTCCTGACTTTC. The chain uses TRBV30 and TRBJ2-6; D call uncertain. Germline CDR1 is GTSNPN and CDR2 is SVGIG (reference sequence). Trimming took 0 bases from V and 0 from J, leaving 9 bases between them. The CDR3 has 16 residues.

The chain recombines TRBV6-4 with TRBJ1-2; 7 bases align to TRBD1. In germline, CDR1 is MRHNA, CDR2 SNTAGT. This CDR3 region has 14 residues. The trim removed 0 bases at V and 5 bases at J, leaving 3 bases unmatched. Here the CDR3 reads CASSDSGTVYGYTF. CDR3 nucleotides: TGTGCCAGCAGTGACTCCGGGACAGTATATGGCTACACCTTC.